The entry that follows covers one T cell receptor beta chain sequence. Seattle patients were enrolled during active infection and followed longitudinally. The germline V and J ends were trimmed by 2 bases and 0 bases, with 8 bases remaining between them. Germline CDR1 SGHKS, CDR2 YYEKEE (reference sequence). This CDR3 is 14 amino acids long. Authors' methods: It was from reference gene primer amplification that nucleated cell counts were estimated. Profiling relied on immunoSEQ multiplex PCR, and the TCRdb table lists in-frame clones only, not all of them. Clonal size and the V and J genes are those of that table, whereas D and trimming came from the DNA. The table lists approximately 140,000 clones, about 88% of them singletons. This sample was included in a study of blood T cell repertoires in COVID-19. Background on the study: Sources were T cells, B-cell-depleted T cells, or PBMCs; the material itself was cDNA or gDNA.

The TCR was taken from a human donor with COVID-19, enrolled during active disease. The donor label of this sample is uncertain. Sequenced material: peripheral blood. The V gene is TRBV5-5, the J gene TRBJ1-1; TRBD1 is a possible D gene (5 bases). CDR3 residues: CASSLGVMNTEAFF. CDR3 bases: TGTGCCAGCAGCTTAGGGGTAATGAACACTGAAGCTTTCTTT.